Below, 10 T cell receptor beta chains from the same sample are listed, as sequenced in a study of T cells in Graves' hyperthyroidism and ophthalmopathy. RNA transcripts served as the template for amplifying TCR beta CDR3 regions. HTBI primers were the set used in a first-round RT-PCR of the TCR CDR3. Each CDR3 protein is one row after TCRdb ran MiXCR on the multiplex PCR reads. The sample holds about 580,000 distinct CDR3 sequences, around 42% seen once. Sequencing was done on a sample of peripheral blood or thyroid tissue (not recorded which). The receptors were gathered from a woman aged 18-29 years with Graves' hyperthyroidism.

V and J are TRBV20-1 and TRBJ2-6; TRBD1 agrees at 7 bases. The trim removed 7 bases at V and 4 bases at J, leaving 7 bases unmatched. From germline, CDR1 is DFQATT and CDR2 SNEGSKA (reference sequence). The CDR3 length is 14 residues. The CDR3 DNA is TGCAGTGTCCGACAGGGATGGGGGGCCAACGTCCTGACTTTC. Amino acids: CSVRQGWGANVLTF.

This clonotype was recorded many times. The chain uses TRBV5-1 and TRBJ1-1; tentatively, D is TRBD1 (5 bases). Per the germline V gene, CDR1 is SGHRS and CDR2 is YFSETQ. The CDR3 has 13 amino acids. Trimming removed 0 bases from V and 5 bases from J, with 8 bases in between. CDR3 bases: TGCGCCAGCAGCTTGGATTGGGGGACTGAAGCTTTCTTT. It codes for CASSLDWGTEAFF.

This clonotype showed up many times. This chain links TRBV29-1 with TRBJ2-7; 8 bases are shared with TRBD2. Trimming removed 5 bases from V and 0 bases from J; junction bases left unmatched: 0. Germline-derived CDR1 and CDR2 are SQVTM and ANQGSEA. The CDR3 extends over 12 amino acids. The CDR3 here is CSVSGSSYEQYF. Here the CDR3 DNA reads TGCAGCGTTAGCGGGAGCTCCTACGAGCAGTACTTC.

This clonotype was recorded many times. The V and J genes are TRBV11-3 and TRBJ2-7, with D maybe TRBD2 (6 bases). V was trimmed by 5 bases and J by 7 bases, leaving 21 bases between them. Germline values: CDR1 SGHNT, CDR2 YENEEA. This CDR3 is built from 15 residues. CDR3: CASSLRTGGTEEQYF. The CDR3, as DNA: TGTGCCAGCAGCCTGAGGACTGGCGGGACGGAAGAGCAGTACTTC.

This clonotype occurred a few times. The J gene is TRBJ1-2, the V gene TRBV4-1; TRBD1 matches 7 bases. The CDR3 has 18 amino acids. The ends lost 1 base at V and 8 bases at J; junction bases unmatched: 19. The germline V gene encodes CDR1 MGHRA and CDR2 YSYEKL. The CDR3 coding sequence is TGCGCCAGCAGCCAAGGACCGACAGGGTACTTCTCTACGAGCGGCTACACCTTC. Protein product: CASSQGPTGYFSTSGYTF.

The chain has TRBV10-3 and TRBJ1-6; no clear D. This CDR3 is built from 17 residues. Trimming shortened V by 4 bases and J by 5 bases, and 18 bases separated the two germline ends. Germline V gives CDR1 ENHRY, CDR2 SYGVKD. The CDR3 here is CAISARSTGLNNSPLHF. Here the CDR3 DNA reads TGTGCCATCAGTGCTAGGAGTACTGGCCTAAATAATTCACCCCTCCACTTT.

The chain is built from TRBV29-1 and TRBJ1-5; no definite D call. Trimming took off 8 bases at V and 3 bases at J, with 11 bases between the two ends. CDR3 length equals 12 residues. Germline assignment: CDR1 SQVTM and CDR2 ANQGSEA. CDR3 residues: CSQERNNQPQHF. Written as DNA, the CDR3 is TGCAGCCAAGAACGTAACAATCAGCCCCAGCATTTT. The whole variable domain, remainder taken from reference TRBV29-1 and TRBJ1-5, is SAVISQKPSRDICQRGTSLTIQCQVDSQVTMMFWYRQQPGQSLTLIATANQGSEATYESGFVIDKFPISRPNLTFSTLTVSNMSPEDSSIYLCSQERNNQPQHFGDGTRLSIL.

In this sample, this clonotype turned up many times. The J gene is TRBJ2-7, the V gene TRBV7-6; D gene ambiguous. Germline loops: CDR1 SGHVS, CDR2 FNYEAQ. Deletions cut 1 base from V and 0 bases from J, with 10 bases between. CDR3 size: 15 residues. CDR3 nucleotide sequence: TGTGCCAGCAGCTTAGGGCCGGCCAGCTCCTACGAGCAGTACTTC. Translation: CASSLGPASSYEQYF. The full variable domain, in which reference TRBV7-6 and TRBJ2-7 provide the parts outside the CDR3, is GAGVSQSPRYKVTKRGQDVALRCDPISGHVSLYWYRQALGQGPEFLTYFNYEAQQDKSGLPNDRFSAERPEGSISTLTIQRTEQRDSAMYRCASSLGPASSYEQYFGPGTRLTVT.

This clonotype was recorded many times. The rearrangement uses TRBV19 and TRBJ2-7, with 9 bases aligning to TRBD1. The CDR3 covers 14 residues. CDR1 and CDR2 (germline): LNHDA, SQIVND (reference sequence). The V gene end was trimmed by 4 bases and the J gene end by 5 bases; junction bases not matched to a gene: 6. CDR3 in DNA: TGTGCCAGTAGTACCGGGACAGGGACCCACGAGCAGTACTTC. Translated: CASSTGTGTHEQYF.

The J gene is TRBJ1-2, the V gene TRBV15; no firm D call. The V gene's germline CDR1 is LNHNV and CDR2 YYDKDF (reference sequence). The germline V and J ends were trimmed by 3 bases and 7 bases, with 18 bases remaining between them. The CDR3 covers 15 residues. The CDR3 DNA follows: TGTGCCACCAGCAGGGCCCTCCGGGAAAAGGGTGGCTACACCTTC. Its translation: CATSRALREKGGYTF.